This T cell receptor beta chain came from a study of blood T cell repertoires in COVID-19. Study-wide background: Sources were T cells, B-cell-depleted T cells, or PBMCs; the material itself was cDNA or gDNA.

As processed by the authors: It was from reference gene primer amplification that nucleated cell counts were estimated. This table comes from immunoSEQ multiplex PCR, and its TCRdb copy is limited to in-frame clones, with some not included. V, J and clone size are taken as reported in that table, and D and trimming were inferred from the DNA itself. The repertoire holds about 14,000 clones, with more than 80% as singletons. This clone was recorded once. The CDR3 totals 14 residues. Germline V lookup: CDR1 MDHEN, CDR2 SYDVKM. Trimming removed 9 bases from V and 1 base from J; junction bases left unmatched: 4.

The source is a man aged 50 or older with active COVID-19. J is TRBJ1-5 and V is TRBV28; 9 nucleotides match TRBD1. Sample: peripheral blood. The CDR3 region is CASKGTGSNQPQHF. In DNA form, the CDR3 reads TGTGCCAGTAAGGGGACAGGGAGCAATCAGCCCCAGCATTTT. Filled out from reference TRBV28 and TRBJ1-5, the complete variable domain reads DVKVTQSSRYLVKRTGEKVFLECVQDMDHENMFWYRQDPGLGLRLIYFSYDVKMKEKGDIPEGYSVSREKKERFSLILESASTNQTSMYLCASKGTGSNQPQHFGDGTRLSIL.